This T cell receptor (beta chain) was identified in a study of T cells in Graves' hyperthyroidism and ophthalmopathy (dated by TCRdb to between 2017 and 2020). Turning to the overall study: Peripheral blood samples were taken at the time of initial diagnosis, prior to any treatment. To identify TCR V-J signatures that set the groups apart, the researchers used a discovery cohort of about a hundred patients, made up of 40 to 45 with Graves' ophthalmopathy and 57 with stable Graves' hyperthyroidism. Prospective prediction of ophthalmopathy was tested in an independent validation cohort of 18 to 20 hyperthyroidism patients and 15 to 17 patients who later progressed to ophthalmopathy. The roughly 91 discovery patients were randomly divided into training and test sets at a 7:3 ratio. Thyroid tissue and blood T-cell repertoires from several Graves' hyperthyroidism patients were also compared in the study. Following sampling, methimazole starting at 30 mg daily was given to hyperthyroidism patients, and high-dose intravenous methylprednisolone was given to ophthalmopathy patients. TCR Vbeta CDR3 sequencing of 135 peripheral blood samples (fewer than 45 ophthalmopathy, some 75 hyperthyroidism and around 17 progressor patients) is reported in the paper. What the study reported, not specific to this receptor: Most expanded thyroid clonotypes (frequency above 0.001) were also detected in blood, suggesting blood repertoires may reflect thyroid immune responses. A model built on a 13 V-J signature distinguished ophthalmopathy from stable hyperthyroidism, reaching about 88% sensitivity and around 81% specificity in cross-validation and 80%/75% in testing. No statistical method was used to set the sample size in advance, and investigators knew the group allocation. In validation, the model predicted progression to ophthalmopathy with over 65% sensitivity and less than 80% specificity, a median of 6.5 months before onset.

The CDR3 covers 14 residues, taking in both the cysteine and the phenylalanine. Just CDR3 DNA is preserved here, 42 bases in frame from base 1. Taken from the germline V gene (reference sequence), the CDR1 and CDR2 loops are DFQATT and SNEGSKA. Trimming removed 5 bases from V and 2 bases from J, leaving 15 bases between the germline ends. This clonotype has just a few counts. Its antigen remains unidentified. No base quality values were provided; no much bigger clone lies one nucleotide off. The TCR beta CDR3 regions were amplified from the RNA transcripts. The first round of RT-PCR for the TCR CDR3 was performed with the HTBI primer set and the Qiagen OneStep RT-PCR kit. A second multiplex PCR round built the libraries, followed by size selection and purification. Sequencing of the libraries was done on an Illumina HiSeq2000 using paired-end 100 bp reads. The source study handled its data this way. Raw data were processed with SOAPnuke, discarding reads with adapters, uncalled bases, mean Phred below 15, or no exact constant-primer or identifier match. COPE v1.2.5 was used to merge the high-quality paired reads, and each unique nucleotide sequence was defined as a clonotype. MiTCR v1.1 was used to align the clonotypes against IMGT TRBV, TRBD and TRBJ reference segments. The analysis was restricted to V-J combinations with a frequency above 0.0001, which together covered over 99% of the repertoires. A TCS score was defined as the ratio of F50 (clonal expansion) to E x V (chaos), with BLOSUM62-based TCRdist applied between CDR3 peptides within each V-J. Welch's t-statistics and random forest reduced 514 V-J features to 13, which were used in a naive Bayes classifier (R e1071). In-frame beta chains were kept once TCRdb had trimmed the public reads at Q25 with fastp and called clones with MiXCR. Merged by CDR3 protein, the rows form single entries marked with the most common genes and DNA. TCRdb assigned the V and J calls; the authors' analysis was not used. The sample table holds fewer than 800,000 distinct CDR3 sequences, of which roughly 15% were seen once. The ten top clones hold under 9.5% of the sample.

Stable Graves' hyperthyroidism was defined as the absence of progression to ophthalmopathy over 18 months of follow-up. The hyperthyroidism patients were between 18 and 65 years old and newly diagnosed, with a disease duration of less than 2 months. Patients with uncontrolled infections, other autoimmune diseases, pregnancy or lactation were excluded. Diagnoses relied on clinical symptoms, serum thyroxine and TRAb, thyroid ultrasound and orbital computed tomography. Ficoll-Paque density gradient centrifugation was used to isolate PBMCs from about 9 ml of fresh peripheral blood. Total RNA was extracted using Trizol reagent, and RNA quality was assessed on an Agilent 2100 Bioanalyzer.

Sequencing was done on a sample of blood. The TCR sequence derives from a man younger than 35 with Graves' hyperthyroidism. The V and J segments used are TRBV20-1 and TRBJ2-5, with the D segment possibly TRBD1 or TRBD2, each aligning over 5 bases. The CDR3 reads as follows: CSASPGRTQETQYF. The DNA sequence is as follows: TGCAGTGCTTCCCCGGGACGGACTCAAGAGACCCAGTACTTC.